A single sample gave rise to the 23 T cell receptor beta chains below, sequenced in a study of Tregs in tolerant kidney transplant recipients. TCRdb keeps only in-frame clones here, not all; method: immunoSEQ multiplex PCR. The sample lists approximately 66,000 clones; approximately 85% were seen once. The sample in question was Tregs from blood, obtained before the transplant. These receptors all stem from a human donor who received a combined kidney and bone marrow transplant.

V and J are TRBV5-1 and TRBJ1-3; the D is unclear. Looked up from germline, CDR1 is SGHRS and CDR2 is YFSETQ. This CDR3 has 12 amino acids. V was cut by 0 bases and J by 4 bases, with 2 bases left in between. This chain's CDR3 is CASSLEGNTIYF. In DNA, the CDR3 is TGCGCCAGCAGCTTGGAGGGAAACACCATATATTTT.

The J gene is TRBJ2-3, the V gene TRBV2; tentatively, D is TRBD2 (7 bases). Trimming stripped 5 bases from V and 4 bases from J, with 19 bases between. From germline, CDR1 is SNHLY and CDR2 FYNNEI. CDR3 length equals 16 residues. The CDR3 loop reads CASSLPGPGGPDTQYF. In DNA form, the CDR3 reads TGTGCCAGCAGTCTTCCGGGCCCCGGGGGGCCAGATACGCAGTATTTT. Full variable domain (remainder filled in from reference TRBV2 and TRBJ2-3): EPEVTQTPSHQVTQMGQEVILRCVPISNHLYFYWYRQILGQKVEFLVSFYNNEISEKSEIFDDQFSVERPDGSNFTLKIRSTKLEDSAMYFCASSLPGPGGPDTQYFGPGTRLTVL.

The V and J genes are TRBV27 and TRBJ1-2, with D possibly TRBD1 on 5 matching bases. This CDR3 has 15 amino acids. CDR1 is MNHEY and CDR2 is SMNVEV in the germline V gene (reference sequence). Between the trimmed V and J ends, which lost 5 bases and 2 bases, there was a span of 15 bases. The DNA of the CDR3 is TGTGCCAGCAGTCCCCAGGTGGGGGAGAACTATGGCTACACCTTC. Residues: CASSPQVGENYGYTF.

The genes are TRBV7-8 and TRBJ2-1; D ambiguous. This CDR3 has 11 residues. V gave up 2 bases and J gave up 8 bases, with 4 bases separating them. Germline CDR1 reads SGHVS; CDR2 reads FQNEAQ. DNA of the CDR3: TGTGCCAGCAGCTTAATACATGAGCAGTTCTTC. Translation gives CASSLIHEQFF. Combining the CDR3 with reference TRBV7-8 and TRBJ2-1 gives the whole variable domain GAGVSQSPRYKVAKRGQDVALRCDPISGHVSLFWYQQALGQGPEFLTYFQNEAQLDKSGLPSDRFFAERPEGSVSTLKIQRTQQEDSAVYLCASSLIHEQFFGPGTRLTVL.

The chain has TRBV2 and TRBJ1-5; TRBD1 is a possible D gene (6 bases). CDR3 length: 15 amino acids. V was cut by 7 bases and J by 2 bases, with 15 bases left in between. The germline V gene encodes CDR1 SNHLY and CDR2 FYNNEI. The chain's CDR3 is CASNWGQGGNQPQHF. The CDR3 DNA reads TGTGCCAGCAACTGGGGGCAGGGCGGCAATCAGCCCCAGCATTTT.

The chain combines TRBV7-9 with TRBJ1-1; maybe TRBD1 (5 bases). The CDR3 is made up of 13 amino acids. V gave up 5 bases and J gave up 3 bases, with 10 bases separating them. CDR1 and CDR2 from the germline V gene are SEHNR and FQNEAQ (reference sequence). DNA of the CDR3: TGTGCCAGCAGCCCATCCAGGGACACTGAAGCTTTCTTT. Amino acids: CASSPSRDTEAFF.

Only a few counts were recorded for this clone. V gene TRBV6-1 combines with J gene TRBJ1-5; weak D call: TRBD1 (5 bases). Between the trimmed V and J ends, which lost 5 bases and 0 bases, there was a span of 8 bases. The CDR3 is made up of 14 amino acids. Germline V gene sequence: CDR1 MNHNS, CDR2 SASEGT. CDR3 protein: CASSQDTSNQPQHF. Here the CDR3 DNA reads TGTGCCAGCAGTCAGGACACTAGCAATCAGCCCCAGCATTTT.

This clone occurred once. The chain couples TRBV7-9 to TRBJ1-2; D unresolved. The CDR3 runs to 14 residues. The ends were cut back, 5 bases at V and 4 bases at J, with 14 bases in the middle. Germline CDR1 and CDR2: SEHNR and FQNEAQ (reference sequence). The CDR3 spells CASSPTPRSYGYTF. The DNA of the CDR3 is TGTGCCAGCAGCCCCACACCGAGGTCCTATGGCTACACCTTC.

The chain links TRBV6-1 to TRBJ1-6; D call uncertain. This CDR3 is built from 15 residues. Trimming cost V 5 bases and J 7 bases, with 15 bases left between them. The germline CDR1 and CDR2 sequences are MNHNS and SASEGT. CDR3 protein: CASSSPSGSNSPLHF. The CDR3 DNA reads as TGTGCCAGCAGTTCTCCTTCGGGGTCGAATTCACCCCTCCACTTT.

The chain combines TRBV14 with TRBJ2-2; no clear D gene. Germline CDR1 SGHDN, CDR2 FVKESK. The CDR3 consists of 12 residues. Trimming stripped 1 base from V and 4 bases from J, with 1 base between. Written as DNA, the CDR3 is TGTGCCAGCAGCCAAGTCACCGGGGAGCTGTTTTTT. Its protein product is CASSQVTGELFF.

This clone was recorded once. The CDR3 sequence is CASSSAQGYNEQFF. The CDR3 DNA is TGTGCCAGCAGCTCCGCCCAGGGTTACAATGAGCAGTTCTTC. The chain recombines TRBV7-6 with TRBJ2-1; D is perhaps TRBD1 (5 bases). The V gene lost 4 bases and the J gene lost 4 bases, with 11 bases spanning the gap. The CDR3 extends over 14 amino acids. Germline CDR1 is SGHVS and CDR2 is FNYEAQ.

This clone has more than one count but fewer than ten. The chain employs TRBV4-3 and TRBJ1-2; 10 positions match TRBD1. This CDR3 is 16 amino acids long. CDR1 is LGHNA, CDR2 YSLEER, per germline. Unmatched junction bases numbered 8, after V lost 0 bases and J lost 7 bases. In nucleotides, the CDR3 is TGCGCCAGCAGCCAAGAATGGGACAGGGGAACGGGTGGCTACACCTTC. Translated: CASSQEWDRGTGGYTF.

The rearrangement joins TRBV7-8 to TRBJ2-3, with a weak D call TRBD1 (5 bases). Trimming took off 7 bases at V and 3 bases at J, with 20 bases between the two ends. Per germline, CDR1 SGHVS and CDR2 FQNEAQ. The CDR3 totals 16 residues. The CDR3 DNA sequence: TGTGCCAGCACCACCCTATTGGGGCTTGGGACAGATACGCAGTATTTT. Translating gives CASTTLLGLGTDTQYF.

CDR3 nucleotide sequence: TGTGCCAGTAGTATAGCAGGTGGGGGATCTGGAAACACCATATATTTT. Amino acids: CASSIAGGGSGNTIYF. This sequence joins TRBV19 and TRBJ1-3; D perhaps matches TRBD1 (5 bases). The CDR3 loop spans 16 amino acids. Germline CDR1 reads LNHDA; CDR2 reads SQIVND (reference sequence). V was clipped by 1 base and J by 1 base, with 11 bases between them.

The chain links TRBV18 to TRBJ2-5; TRBD1 aligns across 11 bases. The V and J ends lost 1 base and 7 bases, in that order; junction bases with no gene match: 8. The CDR3 contains 16 residues. Germline lookup yields CDR1 KGHSH and CDR2 LQKENI. The CDR3: CASSPQDRGRRGTQYF. As DNA, the CDR3 is TGTGCCAGCTCACCACAGGACAGGGGGCGAAGGGGGACCCAGTACTTC.

The rearrangement uses TRBV28 and TRBJ1-5; D is possibly TRBD1 (5 bases). Trimming cost V 4 bases and J 9 bases, with 22 bases left between them. Looked up from germline, CDR1 is MDHEN and CDR2 is SYDVKM. The CDR3 covers 16 residues. The CDR3 loop is CASSYTLGEGGRPQHF. The CDR3 DNA follows: TGTGCCAGCAGTTACACCTTAGGGGAGGGAGGCCGGCCCCAGCATTTT. Full variable domain (remainder filled in from reference TRBV28 and TRBJ1-5): DVKVTQSSRYLVKRTGEKVFLECVQDMDHENMFWYRQDPGLGLRLIYFSYDVKMKEKGDIPEGYSVSREKKERFSLILESASTNQTSMYLCASSYTLGEGGRPQHFGDGTRLSIL.

The rearrangement uses TRBV6-5 and TRBJ1-5; D might be TRBD1 (6 bases). This CDR3 comprises 15 residues. CDR1 MNHEY and CDR2 SVGAGI come from the germline V gene. V lost 6 bases and J lost 0, with 12 bases in between. CDR3 DNA: TGTGCCAGCAGGGCCACAGGGAATAGCAATCAGCCCCAGCATTTT. It specifies CASRATGNSNQPQHF.

This chain joins TRBV19 and TRBJ2-7; possible D gene TRBD2, 5 bases. V gave up 6 bases and J gave up 0 bases, with 9 bases separating them. Germline values: CDR1 LNHDA, CDR2 SQIVND (reference sequence). The CDR3 is made up of 13 amino acids. The CDR3, as DNA: TGTGCCAGTAGGGACTCCCGCTCCTACGAGCAGTACTTC. This translates into CASRDSRSYEQYF.

V and J are TRBV29-1 and TRBJ2-7; D is unresolved. Germline CDR1 is SQVTM and CDR2 is ANQGSEA. The CDR3 consists of 13 residues. The ends were cut back, 4 bases at V and 1 base at J, with 11 bases in the middle. The CDR3 DNA follows: TGCAGCGTTGCCACAGTGGCGTCCTACGAGCAGTACTTC. The encoded protein is CSVATVASYEQYF.

This chain links TRBV7-9 with TRBJ1-5, with 7 bases aligning to TRBD1. CDR1 is SEHNR, CDR2 FQNEAQ, per germline (reference sequence). The CDR3 contains 17 residues. V trimming: 1 base; J trimming: 4 bases; junction bases outside the gene matches: 10. Here the CDR3 DNA reads TGTGCCAGCAGCTTAGAGGGATTGGGGACAGCTAATCAGCCCCAGCATTTT. Translation: CASSLEGLGTANQPQHF.

The rearrangement uses TRBV5-1 and TRBJ2-1; D remains unclear. Trimming removed 4 bases from V and 0 bases from J, with 11 bases in between. This CDR3 spans 15 amino acids. In germline, CDR1 is SGHRS, CDR2 YFSETQ. The CDR3 coding sequence is TGCGCCAGCAGCGTGACAACGTCCTCCTACAATGAGCAGTTCTTC. Translating gives CASSVTTSSYNEQFF.

This clone came up a few times. This chain uses TRBV27 with TRBJ2-1, with D tentatively TRBD2 (6 bases). The CDR3 extends over 14 amino acids. Germline V lookup: CDR1 MNHEY, CDR2 SMNVEV (reference sequence). The germline V and J ends were trimmed by 7 bases and 4 bases, with 14 bases remaining between them. The CDR3 here is CASKPGTPYNEQFF. CDR3 DNA sequence: TGTGCCAGCAAACCCGGGACTCCATACAATGAGCAGTTCTTC.

The chain links TRBV5-1 to TRBJ1-6; TRBD1 aligns across 7 bases. CDR1 and CDR2 (germline): SGHRS, YFSETQ. CDR3 length: 16 residues. J was trimmed by 3 bases and V by 5 bases; bases with no gene match: 8. CDR3 sequence (DNA): TGCGCCAGCAGAGGAGGGACAGCTAACTATAATTCACCCCTCCACTTT. Amino acids: CASRGGTANYNSPLHF.